This record concerns one T cell receptor beta chain sequence. This entry comes from a study of blood T cells in healthy people across ages. Next came a second PCR, run for about 7 to 12 cycles, which used a sample-barcoded 5' primer along with a J-beta primer mix. MiXCR was run by TCRdb on the 5' RACE reads, yielding one entry per CDR3 protein. The sample records about 1,600,000 distinct CDR3 sequences, around two fifths being singletons. The length of the CDR3 is 17 residues. CDR1 is LGHDT, CDR2 YNNKEL, per germline (reference sequence). V lost 2 bases and J lost 6; bases outside the gene matches: 11.

This clonotype originated in a young woman in good health. This sequence joins TRBV3-1 and TRBJ1-2; 11 nucleotides align to TRBD1. The sequencing sample was made of blood. CDR3 amino acids: CASSQHAGQGALDGYTF. For the CDR3, the DNA is TGTGCCAGCAGCCAACATGCTGGACAGGGGGCTTTAGATGGCTACACCTTC. The whole variable domain, filled in from reference TRBV3-1 and TRBJ1-2, reads DTAVSQTPKYLVTQMGNDKSIKCEQNLGHDTMYWYKQDSKKFLKIMFSYNNKELIINETVPNRFSPKSPDKAHLNLHINSLELGDSAVYFCASSQHAGQGALDGYTFGSGTRLTVV.